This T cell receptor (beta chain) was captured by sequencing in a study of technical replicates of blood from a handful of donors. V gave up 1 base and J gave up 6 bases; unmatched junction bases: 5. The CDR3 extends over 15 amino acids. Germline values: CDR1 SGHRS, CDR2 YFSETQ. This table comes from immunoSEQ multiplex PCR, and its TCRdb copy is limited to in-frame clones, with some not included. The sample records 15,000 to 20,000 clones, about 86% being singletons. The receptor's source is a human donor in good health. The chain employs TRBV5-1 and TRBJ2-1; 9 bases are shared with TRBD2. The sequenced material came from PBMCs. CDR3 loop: CASSLFSGRGNEQFF. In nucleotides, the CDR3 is TGCGCCAGCAGCTTGTTTAGCGGGAGAGGCAATGAGCAGTTCTTC.